This T cell receptor (beta chain) originates from a study of cytomegalovirus exposure and HLA in healthy donors. Germline V gives CDR1 MNHNS, CDR2 SASEGT. This CDR3 is built from 12 residues. The ends lost 7 bases at V and 10 bases at J; junction bases unmatched: 2. In its sample, this clone was seen a few times. The PCR was carried out with 60 Vbeta primers and 13 Jbeta primers. The method was immunoSEQ multiplex PCR; TCRdb's version includes in-frame clones alone and lacks a portion of them. The top ten hold around 4.2% of the sample, which has about 300,000 clones, about nine tenths seen once. This chain joins TRBV6-1 and TRBJ2-1, with TRBD2 matching 12 bases. Sequenced input: PBMCs. The TCR was taken from a man in his forties in good health and CMV-seropositive. Here the CDR3 reads CASTLAGGEQFF. For the CDR3, the DNA is TGTGCCAGCACACTAGCGGGAGGAGAGCAGTTCTTC.